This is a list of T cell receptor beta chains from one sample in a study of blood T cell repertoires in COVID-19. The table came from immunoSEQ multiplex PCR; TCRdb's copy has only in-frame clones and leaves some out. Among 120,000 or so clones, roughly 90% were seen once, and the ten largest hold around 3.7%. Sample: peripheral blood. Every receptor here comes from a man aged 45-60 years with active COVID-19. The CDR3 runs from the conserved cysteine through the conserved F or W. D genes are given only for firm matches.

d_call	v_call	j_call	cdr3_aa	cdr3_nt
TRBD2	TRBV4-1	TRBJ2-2	CPTSQQLGGGGAANTGELFF	TGCCCCACCAGCCAACAACTGGGGGGGGGTGGAGCCGCGAACACCGGGGAGCTGTTTTTT
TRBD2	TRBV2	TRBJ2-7	CASSPGGAVQYF	TGTGCCAGCAGTCCGGGGGGGGCAGTACAGTACTTC
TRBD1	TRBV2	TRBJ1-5	CASRTQGAGPQHF	TGTGCCAGCAGGACACAGGGGGCGGGCCCCCAGCATTTT
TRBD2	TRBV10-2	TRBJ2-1	CASSESTGTSGNNEQFF	TGCGCCAGCAGTGAGTCTACCGGGACTAGCGGGAATAATGAGCAGTTCTTC
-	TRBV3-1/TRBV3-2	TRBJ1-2	CASSRGGDYGYTF	TGTGCCAGCAGCCGTGGAGGGGACTATGGCTACACCTTC
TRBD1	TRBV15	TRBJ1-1	CATSRGGQTNTEAFF	TGTGCCACCAGCAGAGGGGGACAGACGAACACTGAAGCTTTCTTT
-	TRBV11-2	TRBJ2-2	CASSFYQTSSTGELFF	TGTGCCAGCAGCTTTTATCAAACGTCGAGCACCGGGGAGCTGTTTTTT
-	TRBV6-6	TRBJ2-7	CASTGFSKVYEQYF	TGTGCCAGCACCGGGTTCTCGAAGGTTTACGAGCAGTACTTC
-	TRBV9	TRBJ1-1	CASSGTDRRAFF	TGTGCCAGCAGCGGTACGGACCGGAGGGCTTTCTTT
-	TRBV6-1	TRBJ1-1	CASSEGRARTEAFF	TGTGCCAGCAGTGAGGGCAGGGCCCGGACTGAAGCTTTCTTT
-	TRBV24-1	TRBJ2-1	CATSDSLPVSYNEQFF	TGTGCCACCAGTGATTCTCTACCCGTCTCCTACAATGAGCAGTTCTTC
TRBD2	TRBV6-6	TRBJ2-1	CASSLQGGAYNEQFF	TGTGCCAGCAGCCTCCAGGGAGGGGCCTACAATGAGCAGTTCTTC
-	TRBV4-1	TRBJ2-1	CASSQVPQRETSYNEQFF	TGCGCCAGCAGCCAAGTTCCGCAACGGGAGACTTCCTACAATGAGCAGTTCTTC